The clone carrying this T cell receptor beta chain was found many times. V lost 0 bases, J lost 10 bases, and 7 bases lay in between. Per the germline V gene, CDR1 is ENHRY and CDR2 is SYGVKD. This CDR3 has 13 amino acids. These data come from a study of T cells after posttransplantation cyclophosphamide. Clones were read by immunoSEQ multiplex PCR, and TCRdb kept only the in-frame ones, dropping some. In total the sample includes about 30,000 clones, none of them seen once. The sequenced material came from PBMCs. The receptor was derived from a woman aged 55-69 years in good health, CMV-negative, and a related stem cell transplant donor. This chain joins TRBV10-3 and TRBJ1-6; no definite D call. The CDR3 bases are TGTGCCATCAGTGAGTCTTACAAATCACCCCTCCACTTT. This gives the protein CAISESYKSPLHF.